The sequence of this T cell receptor beta chain was determined in a study of blood T cell repertoires in COVID-19. As for the study in general: Researchers got acute and convalescent COVID-19 samples from the United States, Italy and Spain. From T cells, B-cell-depleted T cells, or PBMCs came the material, which was cDNA or gDNA.

Original processing methods: Reference gene primer amplification gave nucleated cell count estimates. Profiling relied on immunoSEQ multiplex PCR, and the TCRdb table lists in-frame clones only, not all of them. That table furnishes V, J and clone size, whereas the DNA furnished D and trimming. Among approximately 45,000 clones listed, around 75% were seen once. Germline V lookup: CDR1 MNHEY, CDR2 SVGAGI. The CDR3 has 14 residues. V dropped 7 bases and J dropped 1 base, with 10 bases sitting between them. This clone came up a few times. Sample: peripheral blood. The chain carries TRBV6-5 and TRBJ2-2; no firm D call. This TCR was recovered from a man at least 80 years old with acute or convalescent COVID-19. DNA of the CDR3: TGTGCCAGCAAGACTCGACGGAACACCGGGGAGCTGTTTTTT. Amino acids: CASKTRRNTGELFF.